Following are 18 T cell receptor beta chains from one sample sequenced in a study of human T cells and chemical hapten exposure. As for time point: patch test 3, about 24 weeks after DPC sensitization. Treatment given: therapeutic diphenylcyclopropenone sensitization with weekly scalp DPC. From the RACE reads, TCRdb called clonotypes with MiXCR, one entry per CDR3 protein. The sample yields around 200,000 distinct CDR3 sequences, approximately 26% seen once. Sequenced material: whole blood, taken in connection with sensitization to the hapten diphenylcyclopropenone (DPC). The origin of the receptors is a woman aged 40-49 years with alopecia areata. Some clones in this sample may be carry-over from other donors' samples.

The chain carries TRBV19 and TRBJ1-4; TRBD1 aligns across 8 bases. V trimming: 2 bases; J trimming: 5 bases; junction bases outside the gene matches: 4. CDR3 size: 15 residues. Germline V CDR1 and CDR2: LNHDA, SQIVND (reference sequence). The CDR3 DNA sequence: TGTGCCAGTAGTATACTGGGACAGGTAAATGAAAAACTGTTTTTT. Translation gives CASSILGQVNEKLFF.

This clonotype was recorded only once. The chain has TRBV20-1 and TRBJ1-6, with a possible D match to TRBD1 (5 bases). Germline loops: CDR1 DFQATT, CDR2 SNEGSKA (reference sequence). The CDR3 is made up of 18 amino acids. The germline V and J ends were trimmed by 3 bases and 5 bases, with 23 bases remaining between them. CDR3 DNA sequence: TGCAGTGCTAGTGCTGTCGGGAGGGGAAGAAGGGATAATTCACCCCTCCACTTT. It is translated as CSASAVGRGRRDNSPLHF.

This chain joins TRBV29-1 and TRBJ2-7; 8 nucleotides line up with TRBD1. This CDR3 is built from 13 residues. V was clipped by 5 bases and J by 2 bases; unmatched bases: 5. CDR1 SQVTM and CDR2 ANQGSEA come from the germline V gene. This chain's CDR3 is CSVTGDRTYEQYF. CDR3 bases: TGCAGCGTTACGGGGGACAGGACCTACGAGCAGTACTTC.

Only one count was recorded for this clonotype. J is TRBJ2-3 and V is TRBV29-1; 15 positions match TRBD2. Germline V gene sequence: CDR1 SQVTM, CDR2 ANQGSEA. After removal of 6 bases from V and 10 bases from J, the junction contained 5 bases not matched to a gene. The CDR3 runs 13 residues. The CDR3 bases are TGCAGCGTCGGGACTAGCGGGAGGATGGCGCAGTATTTT. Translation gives CSVGTSGRMAQYF.

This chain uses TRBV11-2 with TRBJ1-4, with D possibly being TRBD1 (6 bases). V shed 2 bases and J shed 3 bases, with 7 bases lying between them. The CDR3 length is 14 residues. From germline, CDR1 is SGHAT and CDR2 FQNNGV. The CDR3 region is CASSLRGPNEKLFF. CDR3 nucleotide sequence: TGTGCCAGCAGCTTACGGGGGCCTAATGAAAAACTGTTTTTT. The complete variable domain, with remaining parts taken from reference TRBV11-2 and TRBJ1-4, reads EAGVAQSPRYKIIEKRQSVAFWCNPISGHATLYWYQQILGQGPKLLIQFQNNGVVDDSQLPKDRFSAERLKGVDSTLKIQPAKLEDSAVYLCASSLRGPNEKLFFGSGTQLSVL.

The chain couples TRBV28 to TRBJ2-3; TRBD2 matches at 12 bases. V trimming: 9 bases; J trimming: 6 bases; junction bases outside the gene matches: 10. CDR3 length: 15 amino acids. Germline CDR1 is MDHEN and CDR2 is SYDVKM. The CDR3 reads CASQIGLAGPDTQYF. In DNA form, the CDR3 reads TGTGCCAGTCAAATAGGACTAGCGGGACCGGATACGCAGTATTTT. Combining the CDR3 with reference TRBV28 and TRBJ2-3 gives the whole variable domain DVKVTQSSRYLVKRTGEKVFLECVQDMDHENMFWYRQDPGLGLRLIYFSYDVKMKEKGDIPEGYSVSREKKERFSLILESASTNQTSMYLCASQIGLAGPDTQYFGPGTRLTVL.

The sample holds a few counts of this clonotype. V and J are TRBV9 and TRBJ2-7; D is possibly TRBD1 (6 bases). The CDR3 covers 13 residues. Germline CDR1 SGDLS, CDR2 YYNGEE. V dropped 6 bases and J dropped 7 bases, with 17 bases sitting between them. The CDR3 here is CASTRDTSSEQYF. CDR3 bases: TGTGCCAGCACGAGGGACACCTCGTCGGAGCAGTACTTC. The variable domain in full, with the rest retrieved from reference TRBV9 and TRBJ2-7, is DSGVTQTPKHLITATGQRVTLRCSPRSGDLSVYWYQQSLDQGLQFLIQYYNGEERAKGNILERFSAQQFPDLHSELNLSSLELGDSALYFCASTRDTSSEQYFGPGTRLTVT.

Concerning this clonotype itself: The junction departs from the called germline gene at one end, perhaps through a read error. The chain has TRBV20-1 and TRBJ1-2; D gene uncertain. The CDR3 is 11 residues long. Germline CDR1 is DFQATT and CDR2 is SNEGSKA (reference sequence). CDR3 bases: TGCAGTGCTAGAGTGGTACCCGGCTACATCTTC. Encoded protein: CSARVVPGYIF.

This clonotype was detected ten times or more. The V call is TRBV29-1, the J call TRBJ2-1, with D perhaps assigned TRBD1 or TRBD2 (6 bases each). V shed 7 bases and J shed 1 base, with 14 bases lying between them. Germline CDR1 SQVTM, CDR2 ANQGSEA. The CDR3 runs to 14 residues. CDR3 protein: CSAWGAVSYNEQFF. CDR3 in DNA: TGCAGCGCCTGGGGGGCGGTGTCCTACAATGAGCAGTTCTTC.

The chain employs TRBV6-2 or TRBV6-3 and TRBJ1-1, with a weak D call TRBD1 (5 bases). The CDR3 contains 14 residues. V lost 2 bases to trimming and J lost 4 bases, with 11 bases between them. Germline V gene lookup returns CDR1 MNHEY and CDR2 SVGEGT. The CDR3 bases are TGTGCCAGCAGTTACAGGCGGGGGAGCACTGAAGCTTTCTTT. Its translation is CASSYRRGSTEAFF.

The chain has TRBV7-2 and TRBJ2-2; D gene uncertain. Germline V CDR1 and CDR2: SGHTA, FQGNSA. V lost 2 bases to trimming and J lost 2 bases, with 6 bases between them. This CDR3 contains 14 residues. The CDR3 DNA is TGTGCCAGCAGCTTACGTCCCAACACCGGGGAGCTGTTTTTT. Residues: CASSLRPNTGELFF. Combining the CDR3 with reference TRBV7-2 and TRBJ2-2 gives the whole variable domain GAGVSQSPSNKVTEKGKDVELRCDPISGHTALYWYRQSLGQGLEFLIYFQGNSAPDKSGLPSDRFSAERTGGSVSTLTIQRTQQEDSAVYLCASSLRPNTGELFFGEGSRLTVL.

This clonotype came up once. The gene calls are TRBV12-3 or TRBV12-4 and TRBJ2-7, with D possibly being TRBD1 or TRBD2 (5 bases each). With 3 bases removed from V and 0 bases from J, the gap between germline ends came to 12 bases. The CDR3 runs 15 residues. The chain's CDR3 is CASSLRGFSSYEQYF. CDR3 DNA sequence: TGTGCCAGCAGTTTGAGGGGCTTTTCCTCCTACGAGCAGTACTTC.

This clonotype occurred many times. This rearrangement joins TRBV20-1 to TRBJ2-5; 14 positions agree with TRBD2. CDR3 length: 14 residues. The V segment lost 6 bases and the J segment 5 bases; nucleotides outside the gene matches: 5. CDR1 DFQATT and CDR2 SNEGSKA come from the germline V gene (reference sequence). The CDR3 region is CSAIGLAGGETQYF. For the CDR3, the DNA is TGCAGTGCCATCGGACTAGCGGGAGGCGAGACCCAGTACTTC.

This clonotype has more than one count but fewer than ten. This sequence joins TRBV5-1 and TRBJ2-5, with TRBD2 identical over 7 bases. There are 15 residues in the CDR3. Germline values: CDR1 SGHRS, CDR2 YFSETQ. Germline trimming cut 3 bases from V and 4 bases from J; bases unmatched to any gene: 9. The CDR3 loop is CASSSEGRGVETQYF. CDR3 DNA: TGCGCCAGCAGCTCCGAAGGGAGGGGAGTAGAGACCCAGTACTTC. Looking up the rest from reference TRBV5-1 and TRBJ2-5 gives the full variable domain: KAGVTQTPRYLIKTRGQQVTLSCSPISGHRSVSWYQQTPGQGLQFLFEYFSETQRNKGNFPGRFSGRQFSNSRSEMNVSTLELGDSALYLCASSSEGRGVETQYFGPGTRLLVL.

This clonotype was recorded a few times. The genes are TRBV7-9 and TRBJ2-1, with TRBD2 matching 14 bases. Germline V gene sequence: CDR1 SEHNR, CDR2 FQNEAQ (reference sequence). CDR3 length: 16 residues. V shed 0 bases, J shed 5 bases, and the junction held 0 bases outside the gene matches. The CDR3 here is CASSLAGLAGDNEQFF. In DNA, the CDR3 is TGTGCCAGCAGCTTAGCGGGACTAGCGGGAGACAATGAGCAGTTCTTC.

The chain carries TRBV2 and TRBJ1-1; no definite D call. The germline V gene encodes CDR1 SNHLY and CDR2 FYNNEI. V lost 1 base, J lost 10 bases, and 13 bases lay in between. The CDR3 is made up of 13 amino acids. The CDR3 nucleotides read TGTGCCAGCAGTGAAGACTCCTCGGTGAGAGCTTTCTTT. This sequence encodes CASSEDSSVRAFF.

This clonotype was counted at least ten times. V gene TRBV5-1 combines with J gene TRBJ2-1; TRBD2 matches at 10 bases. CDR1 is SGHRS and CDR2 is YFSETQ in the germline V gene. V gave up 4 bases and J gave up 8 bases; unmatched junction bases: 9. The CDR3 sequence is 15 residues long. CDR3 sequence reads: CASSHGTSAIDEQFF. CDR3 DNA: TGCGCCAGCAGCCACGGGACTAGCGCCATCGATGAGCAGTTCTTC.

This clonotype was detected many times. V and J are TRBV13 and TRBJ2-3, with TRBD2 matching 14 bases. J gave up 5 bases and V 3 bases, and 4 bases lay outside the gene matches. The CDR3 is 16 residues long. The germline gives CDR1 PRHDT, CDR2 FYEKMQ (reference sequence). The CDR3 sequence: CASSFRTSGRRDTQYF. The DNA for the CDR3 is TGTGCCAGCAGCTTCCGGACTAGCGGGAGGCGAGATACGCAGTATTTT.